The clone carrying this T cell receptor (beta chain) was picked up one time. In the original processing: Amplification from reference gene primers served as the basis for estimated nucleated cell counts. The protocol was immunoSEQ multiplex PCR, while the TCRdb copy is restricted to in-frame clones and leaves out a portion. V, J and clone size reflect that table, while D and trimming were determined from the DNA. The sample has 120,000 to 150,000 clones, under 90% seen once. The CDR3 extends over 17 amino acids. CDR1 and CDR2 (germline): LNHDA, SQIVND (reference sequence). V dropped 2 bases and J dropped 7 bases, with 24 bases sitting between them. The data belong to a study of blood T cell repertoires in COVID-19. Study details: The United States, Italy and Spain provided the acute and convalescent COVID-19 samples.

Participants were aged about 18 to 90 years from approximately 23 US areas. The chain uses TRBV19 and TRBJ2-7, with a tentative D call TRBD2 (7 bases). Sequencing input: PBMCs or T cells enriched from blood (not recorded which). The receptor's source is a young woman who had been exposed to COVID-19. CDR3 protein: CASSISPPGGSYREQYF. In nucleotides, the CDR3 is TGTGCCAGTAGTATATCGCCCCCGGGGGGCAGCTATCGGGAGCAGTACTTC.